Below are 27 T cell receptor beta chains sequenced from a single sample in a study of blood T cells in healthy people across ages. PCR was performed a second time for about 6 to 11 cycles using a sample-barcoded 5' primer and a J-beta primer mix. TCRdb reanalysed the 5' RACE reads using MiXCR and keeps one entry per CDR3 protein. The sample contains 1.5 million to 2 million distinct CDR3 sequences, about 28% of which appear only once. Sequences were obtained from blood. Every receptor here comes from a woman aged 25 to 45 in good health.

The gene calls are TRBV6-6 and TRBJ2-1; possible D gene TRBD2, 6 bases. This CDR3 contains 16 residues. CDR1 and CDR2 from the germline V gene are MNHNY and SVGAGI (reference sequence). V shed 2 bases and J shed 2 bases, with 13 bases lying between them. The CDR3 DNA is TGTGCCAGCAGTTACCTTGCGGGGCTCACCTACAATGAGCAGTTCTTC. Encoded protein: CASSYLAGLTYNEQFF.

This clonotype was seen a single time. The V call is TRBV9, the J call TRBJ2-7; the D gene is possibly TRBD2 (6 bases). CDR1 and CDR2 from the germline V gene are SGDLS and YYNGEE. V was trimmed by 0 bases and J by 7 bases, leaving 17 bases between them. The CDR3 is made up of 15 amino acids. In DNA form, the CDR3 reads TGTGCCAGCAGCGTAGCGGGGGTCTCCTACAATGAGCAGTACTTC. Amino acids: CASSVAGVSYNEQYF.

The CDR3 sequence: CASGLRSSGRAGYEQYF. CDR3 nucleotide sequence: TGTGCTAGTGGTTTGAGGTCTAGCGGGAGGGCCGGCTACGAGCAGTACTTC. The chain combines TRBV12-5 with TRBJ2-7, with 12 bases lining up with TRBD2. V lost 2 bases and J lost 3; bases outside the gene matches: 8. The length of the CDR3 is 17 residues. Germline V gives CDR1 LGHNT, CDR2 FRNRAP.

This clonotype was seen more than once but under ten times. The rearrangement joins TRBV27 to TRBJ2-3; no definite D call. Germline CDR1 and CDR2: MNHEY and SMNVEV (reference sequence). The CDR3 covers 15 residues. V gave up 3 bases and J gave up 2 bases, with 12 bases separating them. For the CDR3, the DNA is TGTGCCAGCAGTTTTGTCGGGTCCCTCACAGATACGCAGTATTTT. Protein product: CASSFVGSLTDTQYF.

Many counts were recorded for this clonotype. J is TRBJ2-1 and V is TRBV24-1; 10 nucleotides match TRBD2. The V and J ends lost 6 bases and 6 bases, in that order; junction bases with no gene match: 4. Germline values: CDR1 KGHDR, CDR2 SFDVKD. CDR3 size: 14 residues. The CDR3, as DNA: TGTGCCACCAGTTCAAGCGGGGGGGCCAATGAGCAGTTCTTC. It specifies CATSSSGGANEQFF.

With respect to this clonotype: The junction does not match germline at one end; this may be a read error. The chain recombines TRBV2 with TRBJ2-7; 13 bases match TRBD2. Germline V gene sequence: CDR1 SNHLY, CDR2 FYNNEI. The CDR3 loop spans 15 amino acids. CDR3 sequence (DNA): TGTGCCAGCGGCCCCGGGACTAGCGGGACCTACGGGCAGTACTTC. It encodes CASGPGTSGTYGQYF. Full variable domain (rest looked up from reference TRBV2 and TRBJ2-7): EPEVTQTPSHQVTQMGQEVILRCVPISNHLYFYWYRQILGQKVEFLVSFYNNEISEKSEIFDDQFSVERPDGSNFTLKIRSTKLEDSAMYFCASGPGTSGTYGQYFGPGTRLTVT.

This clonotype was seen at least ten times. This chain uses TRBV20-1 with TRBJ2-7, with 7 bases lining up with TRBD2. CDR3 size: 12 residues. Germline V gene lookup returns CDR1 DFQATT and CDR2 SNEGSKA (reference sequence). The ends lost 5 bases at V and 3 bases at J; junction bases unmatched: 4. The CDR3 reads CSAGEGGYEQYF. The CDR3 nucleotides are TGCAGTGCTGGGGAGGGAGGCTACGAGCAGTACTTC.

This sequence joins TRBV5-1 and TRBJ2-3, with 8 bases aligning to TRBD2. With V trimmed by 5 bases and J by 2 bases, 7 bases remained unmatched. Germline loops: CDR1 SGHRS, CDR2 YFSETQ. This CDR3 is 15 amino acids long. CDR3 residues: CASRLRGDPTDTQYF. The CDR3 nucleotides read TGCGCCAGCAGGTTGCGGGGGGACCCCACAGATACGCAGTATTTT.

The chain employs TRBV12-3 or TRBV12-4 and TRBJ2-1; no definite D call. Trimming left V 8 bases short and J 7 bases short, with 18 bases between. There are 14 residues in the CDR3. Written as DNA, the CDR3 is TGTGCCAGCGTTTTAGGGAACCGATTAAATGAGCAGTTCTTC. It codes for CASVLGNRLNEQFF.

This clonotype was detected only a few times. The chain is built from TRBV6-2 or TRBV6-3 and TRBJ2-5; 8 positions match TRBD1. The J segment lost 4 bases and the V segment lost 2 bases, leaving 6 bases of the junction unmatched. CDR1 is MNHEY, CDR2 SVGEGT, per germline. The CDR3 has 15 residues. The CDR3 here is CASSYGRGHGETQYF. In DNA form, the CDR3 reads TGTGCCAGCAGTTACGGCAGGGGGCATGGAGAGACCCAGTACTTC.

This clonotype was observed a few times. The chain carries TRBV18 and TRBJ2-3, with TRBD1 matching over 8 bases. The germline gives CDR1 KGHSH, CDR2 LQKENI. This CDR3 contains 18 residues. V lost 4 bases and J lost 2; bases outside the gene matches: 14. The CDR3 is CASSLLASQGADTDTQYF. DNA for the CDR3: TGTGCCAGCTCACTCTTAGCATCGCAGGGGGCGGACACAGATACGCAGTATTTT.

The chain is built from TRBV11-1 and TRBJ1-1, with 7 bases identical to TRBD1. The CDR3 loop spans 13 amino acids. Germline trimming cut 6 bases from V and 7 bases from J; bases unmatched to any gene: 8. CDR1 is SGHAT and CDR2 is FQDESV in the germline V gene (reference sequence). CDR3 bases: TGTGCCAGCAGGTTAACAGGGGTCCGTGAAGCTTTCTTT. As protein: CASRLTGVREAFF.

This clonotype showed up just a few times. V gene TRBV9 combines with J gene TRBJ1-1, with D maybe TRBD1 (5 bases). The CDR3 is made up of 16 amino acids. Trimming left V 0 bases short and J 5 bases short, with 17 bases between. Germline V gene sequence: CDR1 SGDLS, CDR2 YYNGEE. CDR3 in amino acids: CASSVADRGVGTEAFF. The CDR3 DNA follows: TGTGCCAGCAGCGTAGCCGACCGGGGGGTAGGGACTGAAGCTTTCTTT.

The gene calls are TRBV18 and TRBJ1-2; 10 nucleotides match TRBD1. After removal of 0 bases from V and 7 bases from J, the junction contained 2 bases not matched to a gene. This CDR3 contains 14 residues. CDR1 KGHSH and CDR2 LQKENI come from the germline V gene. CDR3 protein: CASSPPDRGPGYTF. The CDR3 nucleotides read TGTGCCAGCTCACCACCCGACAGGGGGCCTGGCTACACCTTC.

CDR3 DNA: TGTGCCAGCACCCGGGGGGGGAACTCTGGAAACACCATATATTTT. This gives the protein CASTRGGNSGNTIYF. The V call is TRBV3-1, the J call TRBJ1-3; tentative D call: TRBD1 (5 bases). Germline lookup yields CDR1 LGHDT and CDR2 YNNKEL (reference sequence). With 7 bases removed from V and 0 bases from J, the gap between germline ends came to 13 bases. The CDR3 is made up of 15 amino acids. The full variable domain, completed using reference TRBV3-1 and TRBJ1-3, is DTAVSQTPKYLVTQMGNDKSIKCEQNLGHDTMYWYKQDSKKFLKIMFSYNNKELIINETVPNRFSPKSPDKAHLNLHINSLELGDSAVYFCASTRGGNSGNTIYFGEGSWLTVV.

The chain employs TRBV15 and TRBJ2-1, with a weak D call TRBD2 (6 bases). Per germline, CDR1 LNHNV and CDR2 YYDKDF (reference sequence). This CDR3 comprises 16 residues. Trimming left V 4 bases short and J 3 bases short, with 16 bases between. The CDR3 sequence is CATSTPRGAVYNEQFF. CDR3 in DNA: TGTGCCACCAGCACCCCTCGCGGGGCTGTCTACAATGAGCAGTTCTTC.

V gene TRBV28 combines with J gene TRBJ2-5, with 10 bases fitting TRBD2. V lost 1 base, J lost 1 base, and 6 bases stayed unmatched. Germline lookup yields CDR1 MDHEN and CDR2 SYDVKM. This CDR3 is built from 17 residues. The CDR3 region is CASSLSHPSGGQETQYF. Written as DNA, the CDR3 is TGTGCCAGCAGTTTATCCCACCCTAGCGGGGGCCAAGAGACCCAGTACTTC.

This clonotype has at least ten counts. The CDR3 DNA sequence: TGCGCCAGCGCCACTAGCGGGGGACACAATGAGCAGTTCTTC. Translating it yields CASATSGGHNEQFF. The rearrangement links TRBV5-1 to TRBJ2-1, with 11 bases that match TRBD2. Germline-derived CDR1 and CDR2 are SGHRS and YFSETQ. CDR3 size: 14 residues. J lost 5 bases, V lost 7 bases, and 5 bases had no gene match.

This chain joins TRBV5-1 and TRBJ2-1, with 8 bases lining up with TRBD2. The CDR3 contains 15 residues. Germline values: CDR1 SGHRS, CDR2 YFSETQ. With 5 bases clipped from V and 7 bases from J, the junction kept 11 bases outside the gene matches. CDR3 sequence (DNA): TGCGCCAGCAGACGTTCGGGGGGGCTGATTAATGAGCAGTTCTTC. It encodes CASRRSGGLINEQFF.

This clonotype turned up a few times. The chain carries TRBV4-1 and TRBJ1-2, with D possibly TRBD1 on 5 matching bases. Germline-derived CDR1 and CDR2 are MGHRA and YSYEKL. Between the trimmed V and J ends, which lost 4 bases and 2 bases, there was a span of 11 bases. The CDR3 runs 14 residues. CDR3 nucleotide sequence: TGCGCCAGCAGCCCCCACGGGGGGAACTATGGCTACACCTTC. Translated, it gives CASSPHGGNYGYTF.

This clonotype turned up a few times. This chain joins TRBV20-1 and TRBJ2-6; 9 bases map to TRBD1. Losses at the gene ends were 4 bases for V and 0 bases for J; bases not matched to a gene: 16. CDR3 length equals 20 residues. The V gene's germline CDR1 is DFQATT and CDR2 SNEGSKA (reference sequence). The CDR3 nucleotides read TGCAGTGCTAAGAACGACTTCGGGACAGGGCCCCTCTCTGGGGCCAACGTCCTGACTTTC. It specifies CSAKNDFGTGPLSGANVLTF.

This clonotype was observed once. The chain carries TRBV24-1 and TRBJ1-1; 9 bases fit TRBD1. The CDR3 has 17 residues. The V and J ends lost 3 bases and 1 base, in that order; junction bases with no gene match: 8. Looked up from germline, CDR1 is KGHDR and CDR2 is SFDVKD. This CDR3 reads CATSDGTGQGGNTEAFF. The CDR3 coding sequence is TGTGCCACCAGTGATGGAACGGGACAGGGAGGGAACACTGAAGCTTTCTTT.

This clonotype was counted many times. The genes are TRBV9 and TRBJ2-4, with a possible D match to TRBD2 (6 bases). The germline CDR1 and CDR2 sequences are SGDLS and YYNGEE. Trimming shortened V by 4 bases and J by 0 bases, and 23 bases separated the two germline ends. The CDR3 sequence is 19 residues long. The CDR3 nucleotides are TGTGCCAGCAGCCCACGCCTCACCGGGGCCGGGAGAGCCAAAAACATTCAGTACTTC. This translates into CASSPRLTGAGRAKNIQYF.

Here the CDR3 reads CASSYNREPNQPQHF. CDR3 in DNA: TGTGCCAGCAGCTACAACAGGGAACCCAATCAGCCCCAGCATTTT. The chain joins TRBV5-5 to TRBJ1-5; possible D gene TRBD1, 6 bases. The germline V gene encodes CDR1 SGHKS and CDR2 YYEKEE (reference sequence). V dropped 3 bases and J dropped 3 bases, with 13 bases sitting between them. The CDR3 is 15 amino acids.

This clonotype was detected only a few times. The CDR3 here is CSAFSSVEGRNTEAFF. The DNA for the CDR3 is TGCAGTGCTTTTAGTAGCGTCGAGGGTAGGAACACTGAAGCTTTCTTT. The rearrangement uses TRBV20-1 and TRBJ1-1, with D hard to call. Germline loops: CDR1 DFQATT, CDR2 SNEGSKA (reference sequence). This CDR3 has 16 residues. Trimming removed 5 bases from V and 1 base from J, with 20 bases in between.

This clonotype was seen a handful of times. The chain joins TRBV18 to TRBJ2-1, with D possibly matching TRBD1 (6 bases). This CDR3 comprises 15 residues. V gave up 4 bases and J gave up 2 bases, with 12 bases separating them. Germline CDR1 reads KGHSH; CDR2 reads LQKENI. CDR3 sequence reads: CASSQRGGAYNEQFF. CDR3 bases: TGTGCCAGCTCACAGAGAGGGGGAGCCTACAATGAGCAGTTCTTC. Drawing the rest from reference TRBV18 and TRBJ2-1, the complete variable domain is NAGVMQNPRHLVRRRGQEARLRCSPMKGHSHVYWYRQLPEEGLKFMVYLQKENIIDESGMPKERFSAEFPKEGPSILRIQQVVRGDSAAYFCASSQRGGAYNEQFFGPGTRLTVL.

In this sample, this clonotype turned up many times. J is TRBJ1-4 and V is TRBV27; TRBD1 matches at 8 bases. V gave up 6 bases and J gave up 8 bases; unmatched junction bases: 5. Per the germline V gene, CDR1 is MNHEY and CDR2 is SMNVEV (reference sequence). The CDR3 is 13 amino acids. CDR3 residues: CASSGQGDEKLFF. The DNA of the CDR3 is TGTGCCAGCAGCGGACAGGGTGACGAAAAACTGTTTTTT.